The 28 T cell receptor beta chains presented below share a single source sample, sequenced in a study of cytomegalovirus exposure and HLA in healthy donors. PCR amplification relied on 60 Vbeta primers (plus 13 Jbeta primers). The assay was immunoSEQ multiplex PCR, and TCRdb's table has in-frame clones only and misses some. The sample includes approximately 100,000 clones, more than 60% of them seen just once. The material sequenced was PBMCs. The receptors shown here come from a man aged 25-45 years in good health and CMV-seronegative.

This clone was observed once. V usage is TRBV6-6 and J usage is TRBJ2-1; 9 nucleotides match TRBD1. V lost 0 bases, J lost 8 bases, and 5 bases stayed unmatched. This CDR3 is built from 15 residues. Germline-derived CDR1 and CDR2 are MNHNY and SVGAGI (reference sequence). This CDR3 reads CASSYSGTGWDEQFF. In nucleotides, the CDR3 is TGTGCCAGCAGTTACTCGGGGACAGGGTGGGATGAGCAGTTCTTC.

As for this clone: Other DNA sequences in this sample translate to the same CDR3. V and J are TRBV7-3 and TRBJ1-2, with 7 bases lining up with TRBD1. Germline V gene sequence: CDR1 SGHTA, CDR2 FQGTGA. V lost 5 bases, J lost 8 bases, and 8 bases stayed unmatched. This CDR3 spans 13 amino acids. The CDR3 DNA reads TGTGCCAGCAGCGGCCGGGACAGCCGCGGCTACACCTTC. Its translation: CASSGRDSRGYTF.

The genes are TRBV10-3 and TRBJ2-1; 13 bases are shared with TRBD2. Germline V lookup: CDR1 ENHRY, CDR2 SYGVKD. With V trimmed by 4 bases and J by 7 bases, 4 bases remained unmatched. The CDR3 contains 15 residues. The chain's CDR3 is CAISGGTSGVNEQFF. The CDR3 coding sequence is TGTGCCATCAGTGGGGGGACTAGCGGGGTGAATGAGCAGTTCTTC.

This chain links TRBV30 with TRBJ1-1; D perhaps matches TRBD1 (6 bases). Germline V gene sequence: CDR1 GTSNPN, CDR2 SVGIG (reference sequence). Trimming removed 0 bases from V and 8 bases from J, with 7 bases in between. The CDR3 is made up of 11 amino acids. The CDR3 nucleotides read TGTGCCTGGAGTGTAGGGGGAGAAGCTTTCTTT. It codes for CAWSVGGEAFF.

This clone has more than one count but fewer than ten. The rearrangement uses TRBV18 and TRBJ2-2; 15 nucleotides align to TRBD2. V was clipped by 5 bases and J by 3 bases; unmatched bases: 4. From germline, CDR1 is KGHSH and CDR2 LQKENI. This CDR3 has 17 residues. In DNA form, the CDR3 reads TGTGCCAGCTCATCAAGGACTAGCGGGAGGGACACCGGGGAGCTGTTTTTT. Translated: CASSSRTSGRDTGELFF. The entire variable domain, with the rest obtained from reference TRBV18 and TRBJ2-2, is as follows: NAGVMQNPRHLVRRRGQEARLRCSPMKGHSHVYWYRQLPEEGLKFMVYLQKENIIDESGMPKERFSAEFPKEGPSILRIQQVVRGDSAAYFCASSSRTSGRDTGELFFGEGSRLTVL.

This chain uses TRBV19 with TRBJ2-5; a possible D gene is TRBD2 (5 bases). The CDR3 has 14 residues. Trimming removed 3 bases from V and 2 bases from J, with 10 bases in between. The V gene's germline CDR1 is LNHDA and CDR2 SQIVND (reference sequence). The CDR3 here is CASSIGRAQETQYF. The CDR3 region has the DNA TGTGCCAGTAGTATTGGGCGGGCACAAGAGACCCAGTACTTC.

The chain links TRBV7-9 to TRBJ2-7; maybe TRBD2 (5 bases). V was pared by 3 bases and J by 6 bases, with 15 bases between. Per the germline V gene, CDR1 is SEHNR and CDR2 is FQNEAQ (reference sequence). The CDR3 spans 14 residues. This CDR3 reads CASSFSLVVAEQYF. Here the CDR3 DNA reads TGTGCCAGCAGCTTTTCACTAGTTGTTGCCGAGCAGTACTTC.

The CDR3 spells CASSAIPGLGTNEQFF. The CDR3 region has the DNA TGTGCCAGCAGCGCCATCCCGGGACTAGGTACCAATGAGCAGTTCTTC. The rearrangement links TRBV7-3 to TRBJ2-1, with 8 bases identical to TRBD2. Trimming cost V 5 bases and J 6 bases; bases outside gene matches: 12. CDR1 and CDR2 from the germline V gene are SGHTA and FQGTGA. The CDR3 extends over 16 amino acids.

V gene TRBV7-3 combines with J gene TRBJ2-3; D is uncertain. Trimming left V 0 bases short and J 4 bases short, with 11 bases between. This CDR3 is 15 amino acids long. Germline V gene sequence: CDR1 SGHTA, CDR2 FQGTGA. The CDR3 is CASSLTAQRADTQYF. The CDR3 bases are TGTGCCAGCAGCTTAACGGCCCAGCGAGCAGATACGCAGTATTTT.

This clone was counted between two and nine times. The chain recombines TRBV25-1 with TRBJ1-2; no firm D call. The CDR3 length is 12 residues. The V end lost 6 bases, the J end lost 3 bases, and 8 bases lay between the germline ends. Germline V gene data show CDR1 as MGHDK and CDR2 as SYGVNS. Here the CDR3 DNA reads TGTGCCAGCAGCGGGAGCTACTATGGCTACACCTTC. It codes for CASSGSYYGYTF.

The chain is built from TRBV7-2 and TRBJ2-1, with D perhaps matching TRBD1 (5 bases). There are 12 residues in the CDR3. V lost 5 bases and J 8 bases, leaving 10 bases between the germline ends. Germline V lookup: CDR1 SGHTA, CDR2 FQGNSA. CDR3 amino acids: CASSQQGYEQFF. DNA of the CDR3: TGTGCCAGCAGCCAGCAGGGTTATGAGCAGTTCTTC.

V is TRBV6-5 and J is TRBJ1-1; weak D call: TRBD1 (5 bases). The V end was cut by 4 bases, the J end by 0 bases, with 15 bases between. Per germline, CDR1 MNHEY and CDR2 SVGAGI. CDR3 size: 16 residues. In DNA form, the CDR3 reads TGTGCCAGCAGTTTGGGGCACCGATACATGAACACTGAAGCTTTCTTT. Encoded protein: CASSLGHRYMNTEAFF.

In regard to this clone: This CDR3 is also generated by other DNA sequences in the sample. This chain uses TRBV7-3 with TRBJ2-6; D remains ambiguous. CDR3 length equals 14 residues. Trimming removed 6 bases at V and 0 bases at J, with 6 bases between. Germline CDR1 SGHTA, CDR2 FQGTGA. Here the CDR3 reads CASSLSSGANVLTF. In DNA form, the CDR3 reads TGTGCCAGCAGTTTGAGCTCTGGGGCCAACGTCCTGACTTTC.

The chain has TRBV19 and TRBJ2-3; 12 positions agree with TRBD2. The CDR3 extends over 17 amino acids. Unmatched junction bases numbered 5, after V lost 1 base and J lost 3 bases. Germline CDR1 and CDR2: LNHDA and SQIVND (reference sequence). As DNA, the CDR3 is TGTGCCAGTAGTATAGGGGCTAGCGGGGGGGGGACAGATACGCAGTATTTT. Its translation: CASSIGASGGGTDTQYF.

This clone was found many times. V is TRBV6-4 and J is TRBJ1-1, with D possibly matching TRBD1 (6 bases). This CDR3 has 13 amino acids. The V end was cut by 0 bases, the J end by 8 bases, with 10 bases between. Germline loops: CDR1 MRHNA, CDR2 SNTAGT. The CDR3, as DNA: TGTGCCAGCAGTGACTCGAGTCAGGGGGAAGCTTTCTTT. This sequence encodes CASSDSSQGEAFF.

This sequence joins TRBV5-5 and TRBJ2-5; D not certain. The V and J ends lost 5 bases and 4 bases respectively, with 9 bases between them. This CDR3 spans 12 amino acids. Germline CDR1 and CDR2: SGHKS and YYEKEE (reference sequence). CDR3 sequence (DNA): TGTGCCAGCAGACCGGCAGGAGAGACCCAGTACTTC. It codes for CASRPAGETQYF.

This clone turned up a few times. This sequence joins TRBV18 and TRBJ2-6; maybe TRBD1 (5 bases). V was shortened by 3 bases and J by 2 bases, with 8 bases between the two germline ends. This CDR3 is 15 amino acids long. Germline V CDR1 and CDR2: KGHSH, LQKENI. The CDR3 DNA follows: TGTGCCAGCTCACCCGACAGACCTGGGGCCAACGTCCTGACTTTC. Its translation: CASSPDRPGANVLTF.

The chain links TRBV5-1 to TRBJ2-1; 10 bases agree with TRBD2. CDR3 length: 15 residues. The germline gives CDR1 SGHRS, CDR2 YFSETQ. Unmatched junction bases numbered 5, after V lost 4 bases and J lost 4 bases. The CDR3 reads CASSPSGGGYNEQFF. For the CDR3, the DNA is TGCGCCAGCAGCCCGAGCGGGGGGGGATACAATGAGCAGTTCTTC.

The V gene is TRBV6-6, the J gene TRBJ2-5; 7 positions match TRBD1. The closer fit of TRBJ2-7 to the DNA end suggests the J call may be wrong. From germline, CDR1 is MNHNY and CDR2 SVGAGI (reference sequence). The CDR3 sequence is 15 residues long. CDR3 residues: CASSPDRQRFYEQYF. The CDR3 DNA reads as TGTGCCAGCAGTCCGGACAGGCAACGTTTCTACGAGCAGTACTTC.

The chain couples TRBV5-1 to TRBJ2-3; 8 bases are shared with TRBD2. The CDR3 length is 16 residues. Germline V lookup: CDR1 SGHRS, CDR2 YFSETQ. The trim removed 4 bases at V and 2 bases at J, leaving 9 bases unmatched. CDR3 protein: CASSVNSGEFTDTQYF. Here the CDR3 DNA reads TGCGCCAGCAGCGTGAATAGCGGGGAATTCACAGATACGCAGTATTTT.

The J gene is TRBJ1-6, the V gene TRBV7-9; D is perhaps TRBD1 (6 bases). The CDR3 is made up of 17 amino acids. V was pared by 1 base and J by 7 bases, with 17 bases between. Per the germline V gene, CDR1 is SEHNR and CDR2 is FQNEAQ (reference sequence). The CDR3 is CASSLERGFLLNSPLHF. In DNA, the CDR3 is TGTGCCAGCAGCTTAGAAAGGGGGTTTCTATTGAATTCACCCCTCCACTTT.

The chain combines TRBV7-9 with TRBJ2-7, with 8 bases that match TRBD2. This CDR3 is built from 18 residues. Germline V gene sequence: CDR1 SEHNR, CDR2 FQNEAQ (reference sequence). V dropped 6 bases and J dropped 4; count of bases not matched to a gene: 20. The CDR3 bases are TGTGCCAGCAGTGGTGCGGTCGGGAGGGTATTCGCGGCATACGAGCAGTACTTC. Its translation: CASSGAVGRVFAAYEQYF.

This clone was counted a few times. This chain links TRBV27 with TRBJ1-6; a possible D gene is TRBD1 (6 bases). The V and J ends lost 4 bases and 11 bases respectively, with 24 bases between them. This CDR3 contains 17 residues. Germline CDR1 MNHEY, CDR2 SMNVEV (reference sequence). The CDR3 loop reads CASSWSLGQTQMTPLHF. For the CDR3, the DNA is TGTGCCAGCAGTTGGAGTCTCGGACAGACCCAAATGACACCCCTCCACTTT.

The CDR3 region has the DNA TGTGCCAGCAGTGAAGCCTTAGGGGCTCAATGGCAGCCCCAGCATTTT. Translated: CASSEALGAQWQPQHF. The genes are TRBV25-1 and TRBJ1-5, with D perhaps matching TRBD1 (5 bases). The CDR3 runs to 16 residues. The V gene lost 2 bases and the J gene lost 7 bases, with 18 bases spanning the gap. From germline, CDR1 is MGHDK and CDR2 SYGVNS.

V and J are TRBV12-5 and TRBJ1-3; D remains ambiguous. Germline values: CDR1 LGHNT, CDR2 FRNRAP. The CDR3 loop spans 15 amino acids. Trimming left V 2 bases short and J 2 bases short, with 10 bases between. The CDR3 DNA reads as TGTGCTAGTGGTTTGCCAGCGAACACTGGAAACACCATATATTTT. This sequence encodes CASGLPANTGNTIYF.

In this sample, this clone turned up a few times. The rearrangement links TRBV7-3 to TRBJ2-4; maybe TRBD1 (6 bases). V was trimmed by 5 bases and J by 1 base, leaving 15 bases between them. The germline V gene encodes CDR1 SGHTA and CDR2 FQGTGA. The CDR3 length is 16 residues. The CDR3 is CASSATGSSAKNIQYF. CDR3 coding DNA: TGTGCCAGCAGCGCTACAGGGAGTTCGGCCAAAAACATTCAGTACTTC.

This clone was seen only a few times. The chain combines TRBV18 with TRBJ2-1; 9 bases are shared with TRBD1. The CDR3 covers 16 residues. With 5 bases clipped from V and 7 bases from J, the junction kept 12 bases outside the gene matches. CDR1 is KGHSH, CDR2 LQKENI, per germline. The CDR3 DNA sequence: TGTGCCAGCTCAGCAATAACAGGGGGCGCGGGGAATGAGCAGTTCTTC. Its translation is CASSAITGGAGNEQFF.

This clone was found a few times. The V and J genes are TRBV28 and TRBJ1-2; D unclear. Per the germline V gene, CDR1 is MDHEN and CDR2 is SYDVKM. V was clipped by 1 base and J by 2 bases, with 5 bases between them. The CDR3 length is 13 residues. For the CDR3, the DNA is TGTGCCAGCAGTTTATCGCGGAACTATGGCTACACCTTC. Protein product: CASSLSRNYGYTF.